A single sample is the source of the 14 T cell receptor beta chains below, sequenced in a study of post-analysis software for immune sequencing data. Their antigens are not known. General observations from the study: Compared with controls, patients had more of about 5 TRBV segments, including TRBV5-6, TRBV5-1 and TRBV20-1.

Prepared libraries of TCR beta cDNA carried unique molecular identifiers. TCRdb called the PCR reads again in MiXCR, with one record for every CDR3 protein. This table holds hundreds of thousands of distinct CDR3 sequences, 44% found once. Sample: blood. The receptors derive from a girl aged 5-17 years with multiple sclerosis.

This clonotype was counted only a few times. For the CDR3, the DNA is TGTGCCAGCAGTGTGGGGCTAGCGGATACCTACGAGCAGTACTTC. This encodes CASSVGLADTYEQYF. The V gene is TRBV6-1, the J gene TRBJ2-5; TRBD2 agrees at 7 bases. Near its end, the DNA agrees better with TRBJ2-7, so the J call may be wrong. The CDR3 extends over 15 amino acids. Germline V gene sequence: CDR1 MNHNS, CDR2 SASEGT.

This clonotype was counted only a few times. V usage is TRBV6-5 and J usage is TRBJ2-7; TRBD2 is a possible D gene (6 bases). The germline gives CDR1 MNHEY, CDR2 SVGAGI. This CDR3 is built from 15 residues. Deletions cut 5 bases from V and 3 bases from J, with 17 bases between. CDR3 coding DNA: TGTGCCAGCAGTACCCGTGCGGGGTATGGCTACGAGCAGTACTTC. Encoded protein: CASSTRAGYGYEQYF.

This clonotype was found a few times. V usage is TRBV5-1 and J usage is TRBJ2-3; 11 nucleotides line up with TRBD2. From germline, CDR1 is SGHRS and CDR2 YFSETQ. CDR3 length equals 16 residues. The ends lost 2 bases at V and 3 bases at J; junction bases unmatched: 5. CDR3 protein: CASSFVAGGPTDTQYF. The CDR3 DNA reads TGCGCCAGCAGCTTTGTAGCGGGGGGGCCGACAGATACGCAGTATTTT.

CDR3 sequence (DNA): TGTGCCAGCAGCCCAGTTGGCGGGTCCTCCTACAATGAGCAGTTCTTC. This translates into CASSPVGGSSYNEQFF. V is TRBV7-8 and J is TRBJ2-1; the D gene is possibly TRBD2 (5 bases). V lost 5 bases, J lost 0 bases, and 14 bases lay in between. The CDR3 spans 16 residues. Looked up from germline, CDR1 is SGHVS and CDR2 is FQNEAQ.

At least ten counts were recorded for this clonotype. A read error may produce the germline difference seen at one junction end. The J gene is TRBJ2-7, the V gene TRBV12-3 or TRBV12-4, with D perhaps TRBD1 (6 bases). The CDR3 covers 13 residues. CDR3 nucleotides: TGCGCCAGCAGCCTGAACAGGGCCTACGAGCAGTACTTC. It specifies CASSLNRAYEQYF.

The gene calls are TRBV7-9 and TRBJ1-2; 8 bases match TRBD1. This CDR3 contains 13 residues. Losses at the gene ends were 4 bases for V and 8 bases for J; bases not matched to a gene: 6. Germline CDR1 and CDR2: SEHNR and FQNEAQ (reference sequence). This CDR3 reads CASSSTGGSGYTF. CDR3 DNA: TGTGCCAGCAGCTCTACAGGGGGATCCGGCTACACCTTC.

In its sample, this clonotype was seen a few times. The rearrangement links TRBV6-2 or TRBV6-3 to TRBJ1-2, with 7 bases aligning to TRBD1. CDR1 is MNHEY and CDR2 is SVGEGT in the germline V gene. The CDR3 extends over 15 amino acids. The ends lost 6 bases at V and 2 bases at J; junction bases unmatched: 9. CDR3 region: CASRPGTAPNYGYTF. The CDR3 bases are TGTGCCAGCAGACCTGGGACAGCCCCAAACTATGGCTACACCTTC.

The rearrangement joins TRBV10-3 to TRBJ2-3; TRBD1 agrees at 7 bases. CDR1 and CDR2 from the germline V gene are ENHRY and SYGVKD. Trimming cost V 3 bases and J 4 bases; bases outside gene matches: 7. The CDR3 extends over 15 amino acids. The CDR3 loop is CAISEKGTASDTQYF. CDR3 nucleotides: TGTGCCATCAGTGAAAAGGGGACAGCTTCAGATACGCAGTATTTT.

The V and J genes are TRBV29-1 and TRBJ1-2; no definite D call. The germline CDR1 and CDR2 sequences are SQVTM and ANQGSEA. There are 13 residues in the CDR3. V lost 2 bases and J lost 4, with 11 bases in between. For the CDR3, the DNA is TGCAGCGTTGAACGGGGAGGGAGCTATGGCTACACCTTC. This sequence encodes CSVERGGSYGYTF.

The CDR3 region has the DNA TGTGCCAGCAGTTTATATGGACAGGGGGCGATGAACACTGAAGCTTTCTTT. Its protein product is CASSLYGQGAMNTEAFF. V and J are TRBV12-3 or TRBV12-4 and TRBJ1-1; 11 bases map to TRBD1. The CDR3 spans 17 residues. Unmatched junction bases numbered 5, after V lost 2 bases and J lost 0 bases.

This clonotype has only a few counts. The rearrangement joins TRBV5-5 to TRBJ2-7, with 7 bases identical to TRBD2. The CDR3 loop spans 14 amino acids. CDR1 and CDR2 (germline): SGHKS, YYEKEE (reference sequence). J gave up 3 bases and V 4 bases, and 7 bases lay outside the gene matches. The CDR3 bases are TGTGCCAGCAGCCTGGGAGGGATTGACTACGAGCAGTACTTC. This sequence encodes CASSLGGIDYEQYF.

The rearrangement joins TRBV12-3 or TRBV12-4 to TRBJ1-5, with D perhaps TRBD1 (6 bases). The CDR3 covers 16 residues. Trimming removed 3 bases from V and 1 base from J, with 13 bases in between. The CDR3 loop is CASSFGQGWSNQPQHF. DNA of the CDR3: TGTGCCAGCAGTTTTGGCCAGGGGTGGAGCAATCAGCCCCAGCATTTT.

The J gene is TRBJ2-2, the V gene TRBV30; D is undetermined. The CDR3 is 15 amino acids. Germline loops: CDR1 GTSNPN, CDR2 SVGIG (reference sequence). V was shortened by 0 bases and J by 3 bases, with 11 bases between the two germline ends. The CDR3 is CAWSVLRADTGELFF. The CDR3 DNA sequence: TGTGCCTGGAGTGTACTTCGAGCAGACACCGGGGAGCTGTTTTTT.

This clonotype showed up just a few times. In DNA form, the CDR3 reads TGTGCCAGCAGCCTCACCGGGACAGCAAGCTCCTACGAGCAGTACTTC. Amino acids: CASSLTGTASSYEQYF. This chain connects TRBV11-2 to TRBJ2-7; 7 nucleotides agree with TRBD1. V shed 5 bases, J shed 0 bases, and the junction held 10 bases outside the gene matches. This CDR3 has 16 residues. Germline CDR1 and CDR2: SGHAT and FQNNGV.